The next 30 T cell receptor beta chains were all read from a single sample in a study of blood T cell repertoires in COVID-19. The assay was immunoSEQ multiplex PCR, and TCRdb's table has in-frame clones only and misses some. The table shows fewer than 110,000 clones, with around nine tenths occurring only once. Specimen: peripheral blood. The receptors were gathered from a woman under 40 with acute or convalescent COVID-19.

CDR3 DNA: TGTGCCAGCAGTCGGACTCGAACCTACGAGCAGTACTTC. Its translation: CASSRTRTYEQYF. V and J are TRBV6-2 or TRBV6-3 and TRBJ2-7; possibly TRBD2 for D (5 bases). This CDR3 comprises 13 residues. The germline V and J ends were trimmed by 5 bases and 2 bases, with 10 bases remaining between them. Germline V gives CDR1 MNHEY, CDR2 SVGEGT.

The chain joins TRBV18 to TRBJ1-2; tentatively, D is TRBD1 (6 bases). The germline V gene encodes CDR1 KGHSH and CDR2 LQKENI. V was cut by 2 bases and J by 8 bases, with 12 bases left in between. The CDR3 has 13 residues. The CDR3 nucleotides read TGTGCCAGCTCACCAGTAAGGGGGACCGGCTACACCTTC. This codes for CASSPVRGTGYTF.

The gene calls are TRBV20-1 and TRBJ1-5, with D possibly being TRBD1 (6 bases). Trimming removed 3 bases from V and 2 bases from J, with 8 bases in between. This CDR3 comprises 13 residues. From germline, CDR1 is DFQATT and CDR2 SNEGSKA (reference sequence). The CDR3 nucleotides are TGCAGTGCTAGTCCAGGGGGCAATCAGCCCCAGCATTTT. Translation gives CSASPGGNQPQHF.

The chain has TRBV7-9 and TRBJ2-7; D uncertain. Trimming pared 6 bases from V and 1 base from J, leaving 16 bases between. Germline V gene lookup returns CDR1 SEHNR and CDR2 FQNEAQ (reference sequence). The CDR3 covers 15 residues. The CDR3 loop reads CASSQSSSRSYEQYF. The CDR3 DNA sequence: TGTGCCAGCAGTCAAAGTAGTTCGAGGTCCTACGAGCAGTACTTC.

The count of this clone is one. CDR3 amino acids: CASSEVRLAENEQFF. The CDR3 coding sequence is TGTGCCAGCAGTGAAGTTCGACTAGCGGAAAATGAGCAGTTCTTC. The chain couples TRBV25-1 to TRBJ2-1; 9 bases map to TRBD2. The CDR3 is made up of 15 amino acids. V trimming: 2 bases; J trimming: 7 bases; junction bases outside the gene matches: 6. CDR1 is MGHDK and CDR2 is SYGVNS in the germline V gene.

CDR3 nucleotide sequence: TGTGCCAGCAGCGTAGAAAAGGGGCTAGAGTATAATTCACCCCTCCACTTT. Protein sequence: CASSVEKGLEYNSPLHF. The V call is TRBV9, the J call TRBJ1-6; TRBD1 is a possible D gene (5 bases). The V end was cut by 0 bases, the J end by 4 bases, with 14 bases between. Germline lookup yields CDR1 SGDLS and CDR2 YYNGEE. CDR3 length: 17 residues.

This chain joins TRBV30 and TRBJ1-5; D unresolved. This CDR3 spans 13 amino acids. Per germline, CDR1 GTSNPN and CDR2 SVGIG (reference sequence). Trimming removed 1 base at V and 4 bases at J, with 8 bases between. In nucleotides, the CDR3 is TGTGCCTGGAGTGACCAGTGGAATCAGCCCCAGCATTTT. Its translation is CAWSDQWNQPQHF. The full variable domain, in which reference TRBV30 and TRBJ1-5 provide the parts outside the CDR3, is SQTIHQWPATLVQPVGSPLSLECTVEGTSNPNLYWYRQAAGRGLQLLFYSVGIGQISSEVPQNLSASRPQDRQFILSSKKLLLSDSGFYLCAWSDQWNQPQHFGDGTRLSIL.

V is TRBV4-3 and J is TRBJ1-2; TRBD1 might be the D (6 bases). Looked up from germline, CDR1 is LGHNA and CDR2 is YSLEER. The length of the CDR3 is 13 residues. V lost 1 base, J lost 6 bases, and 9 bases lay in between. The CDR3 bases are TGCGCCAGCAGCCAAGGGTACAGGGATGGCTACACCTTC. Its protein product is CASSQGYRDGYTF.

The rearrangement joins TRBV9 to TRBJ1-2, with TRBD1 matching 7 bases. CDR1 and CDR2 from the germline V gene are SGDLS and YYNGEE. The CDR3 totals 16 residues. V shed 0 bases, J shed 4 bases, and the junction held 9 bases outside the gene matches. DNA of the CDR3: TGTGCCAGCAGCGTAGAGGCTACCGGGACAGCCTATGGCTACACCTTC. Its translation is CASSVEATGTAYGYTF.

V and J are TRBV2 and TRBJ1-1; 10 bases agree with TRBD1. Unmatched junction bases numbered 5, after V lost 6 bases and J lost 4 bases. The CDR3 is 14 amino acids. Germline CDR1 and CDR2: SNHLY and FYNNEI. The CDR3 DNA follows: TGTGCCAGCAGCGCAGACAGGGGGCGCACTGAAGCTTTCTTT. It encodes CASSADRGRTEAFF.

This chain connects TRBV2 to TRBJ1-5; 8 bases are a match to TRBD1. There are 15 residues in the CDR3. The V gene's germline CDR1 is SNHLY and CDR2 FYNNEI. V shed 10 bases, J shed 2 bases, and the junction held 10 bases outside the gene matches. The CDR3 loop reads CATRSDRGGNQPQHF. The CDR3 DNA reads as TGTGCCACCAGGAGCGACAGGGGTGGCAATCAGCCCCAGCATTTT.

This chain joins TRBV3-1 (or the pseudogene TRBV3-2) and TRBJ2-7, with a possible D match to TRBD2 (6 bases). Germline CDR1 is LGHDT and CDR2 is YNNKEL (reference sequence). This CDR3 is 15 amino acids long. Trimming shortened V by 4 bases and J by 2 bases, and 15 bases separated the two germline ends. Here the CDR3 DNA reads TGTGCCAGCAGCCCAGGGACTCTAGCTGCCTACGAGCAGTACTTC. Encoded protein: CASSPGTLAAYEQYF.

The rearrangement links TRBV4-2 to TRBJ1-2; D perhaps matches TRBD1 (5 bases). V was pared by 4 bases and J by 4 bases, with 7 bases between. Germline V gene data show CDR1 as LGHNA and CDR2 as YNFKEQ. This CDR3 spans 12 amino acids. CDR3 amino acids: CASSRTTYGYTF. DNA of the CDR3: TGTGCCAGCAGCCGGACAACCTATGGCTACACCTTC.

The rearrangement links TRBV9 to TRBJ2-2; D gene unclear. The germline V gene encodes CDR1 SGDLS and CDR2 YYNGEE. The CDR3 runs to 17 residues. Trimming left V 0 bases short and J 5 bases short, with 17 bases between. This CDR3 reads CASSVDKAPRLTGELFF. CDR3 bases: TGTGCCAGCAGCGTAGACAAGGCTCCCCGACTGACCGGGGAGCTGTTTTTT.

The gene calls are TRBV6-5 and TRBJ2-1, with TRBD1 as a possible D gene (6 bases). V was trimmed by 5 bases and J by 0 bases, leaving 11 bases between them. Germline CDR1 and CDR2: MNHEY and SVGAGI. CDR3 length: 15 amino acids. The CDR3 reads CASSMGANSYNEQFF. CDR3 in DNA: TGTGCCAGCAGTATGGGGGCCAACTCCTACAATGAGCAGTTCTTC.

CDR3 region: CASSLVAGSYEQYF. CDR3 bases: TGTGCCAGCAGCTTGGTTGCGGGATCCTACGAGCAGTACTTC. J is TRBJ2-7 and V is TRBV5-5; tentatively, D is TRBD2 (6 bases). V shed 0 bases and J shed 1 base, with 8 bases lying between them. Germline CDR1 is SGHKS and CDR2 is YYEKEE (reference sequence). This CDR3 is built from 14 residues.

The V call is TRBV24-1, the J call TRBJ1-5, with D unclear. Deletions cut 5 bases from V and 3 bases from J, with 19 bases between. The CDR3 length is 17 residues. Per germline, CDR1 KGHDR and CDR2 SFDVKD. The CDR3 DNA reads as TGTGCCACCAGTGTCTTTCCGCCGGGGAGACCCAATCAGCCCCAGCATTTT. Translating it yields CATSVFPPGRPNQPQHF.

V usage is TRBV5-4 and J usage is TRBJ2-2, with TRBD1 matching over 9 bases. After removal of 1 base from V and 4 bases from J, the junction contained 11 bases not matched to a gene. The CDR3 runs 18 residues. The V gene's germline CDR1 is SGHNT and CDR2 YYREEE (reference sequence). The CDR3 DNA is TGTGCCAGCAGCTTGTCGGGCTCCGGGACAGGGTTCACCGGGGAGCTGTTTTTT. Its protein is CASSLSGSGTGFTGELFF.

This sequence joins TRBV6-2 or TRBV6-3 and TRBJ1-2; 8 bases are shared with TRBD1. V was clipped by 0 bases and J by 3 bases; unmatched bases: 3. The CDR3 is 15 residues long. CDR1 MNHEY and CDR2 SVGEGT come from the germline V gene. The CDR3 nucleotides are TGTGCCAGCAGTTACTCGACAGGGGAAGACTATGGCTACACCTTC. It translates to CASSYSTGEDYGYTF.

The chain recombines TRBV5-8 with TRBJ2-3; 9 nucleotides match TRBD2. V trimming: 6 bases; J trimming: 0 bases; junction bases outside the gene matches: 5. Looked up from germline, CDR1 is SGHTS and CDR2 is YDEGEE. The CDR3 loop spans 15 amino acids. CDR3 DNA sequence: TGTGCCAGCAACCCGACTAGCGGTAGCACAGATACGCAGTATTTT. It is translated as CASNPTSGSTDTQYF.

The chain has TRBV7-8 and TRBJ1-4; D is unclear. Germline-derived CDR1 and CDR2 are SGHVS and FQNEAQ. CDR3 length equals 15 residues. V was trimmed by 5 bases and J by 12 bases, leaving 22 bases between them. The CDR3 loop reads CASSDQGGIPDQLFF. The DNA for the CDR3 is TGTGCCAGCAGCGATCAAGGAGGTATTCCCGATCAACTGTTTTTT.

This chain links TRBV18 with TRBJ1-2; no clear D. Germline CDR1 reads KGHSH; CDR2 reads LQKENI. The CDR3 spans 11 residues. Trimming took 8 bases from V and 7 from J, leaving 11 bases between them. The CDR3 is CASGGGSGYTF. CDR3 DNA sequence: TGTGCCAGCGGCGGAGGAAGTGGCTACACCTTC.

The count of this clone is one. V and J are TRBV28 and TRBJ1-5; 8 bases match TRBD1. After removal of 6 bases from V and 4 bases from J, the junction contained 2 bases not matched to a gene. The germline gives CDR1 MDHEN, CDR2 SYDVKM. The CDR3 sequence is 13 residues long. Here the CDR3 reads CASRDRVNQPQHF. The CDR3 DNA reads TGTGCCAGCAGGGACAGGGTGAATCAGCCCCAGCATTTT.

This chain links TRBV19 with TRBJ1-1; maybe TRBD1 (6 bases). The CDR3 covers 13 residues. From germline, CDR1 is LNHDA and CDR2 SQIVND (reference sequence). The ends were cut back, 5 bases at V and 6 bases at J, with 13 bases in the middle. The CDR3 protein is CASSPQGWAEAFF. The CDR3 bases are TGTGCCAGTAGTCCACAGGGTTGGGCTGAAGCTTTCTTT.

The V call is TRBV28, the J call TRBJ1-5, with unresolved D. Between the trimmed V and J ends, which lost 3 bases and 2 bases, there was a span of 8 bases. Germline CDR1 is MDHEN and CDR2 is SYDVKM. The CDR3 totals 14 residues. CDR3 amino acids: CASSLAPGNQPQHF. CDR3 coding DNA: TGTGCCAGCAGTTTGGCACCAGGCAATCAGCCCCAGCATTTT.

This chain uses TRBV4-2 with TRBJ2-4; TRBD2 aligns across 7 bases. The CDR3 loop spans 15 amino acids. Germline-derived CDR1 and CDR2 are LGHNA and YNFKEQ. V was clipped by 1 base and J by 2 bases; unmatched bases: 2. CDR3 sequence: CASSQGGGSKNIQYF. CDR3 DNA sequence: TGTGCCAGCAGCCAAGGGGGGGGATCCAAAAACATTCAGTACTTC.

The gene calls are TRBV12-5 and TRBJ1-2; weak D call: TRBD1 (5 bases). Trimming left V 6 bases short and J 2 bases short, with 13 bases between. Germline assignment: CDR1 LGHNT and CDR2 FRNRAP. This CDR3 region has 14 residues. The CDR3 loop is CASGPLSGNYGYTF. CDR3 DNA sequence: TGTGCTAGTGGCCCACTTTCAGGGAACTATGGCTACACCTTC.

The chain employs TRBV29-1 and TRBJ1-1; D is unclear. The CDR3 has 12 amino acids. Between the trimmed V and J ends, which lost 2 bases and 4 bases, there was a span of 8 bases. CDR1 is SQVTM, CDR2 ANQGSEA, per germline. The CDR3 region is CSVEPSGTEAFF. The CDR3 DNA reads TGCAGCGTTGAACCCTCAGGCACTGAAGCTTTCTTT.

The chain couples TRBV7-6 to TRBJ1-4, with D perhaps matching TRBD1 (5 bases). CDR1 is SGHVS and CDR2 is FNYEAQ in the germline V gene. The V end lost 4 bases, the J end lost 4 bases, and 16 bases lay between the germline ends. CDR3 size: 16 residues. CDR3 DNA sequence: TGTGCCAGCAGCTCCGAGAGCGGGACGGTTAATGAAAAACTGTTTTTT. As protein: CASSSESGTVNEKLFF.

The sample holds a few counts of this clone. The chain uses TRBV28 and TRBJ2-1; possibly TRBD1 for D (6 bases). CDR1 and CDR2 from the germline V gene are MDHEN and SYDVKM. The CDR3 runs 13 residues. Deletions cut 5 bases from V and 12 bases from J, with 17 bases between. CDR3 in DNA: TGTGCCAGCAGTCAGTACGCGACAGGATCGCAGTTCTTC. Its protein is CASSQYATGSQFF.